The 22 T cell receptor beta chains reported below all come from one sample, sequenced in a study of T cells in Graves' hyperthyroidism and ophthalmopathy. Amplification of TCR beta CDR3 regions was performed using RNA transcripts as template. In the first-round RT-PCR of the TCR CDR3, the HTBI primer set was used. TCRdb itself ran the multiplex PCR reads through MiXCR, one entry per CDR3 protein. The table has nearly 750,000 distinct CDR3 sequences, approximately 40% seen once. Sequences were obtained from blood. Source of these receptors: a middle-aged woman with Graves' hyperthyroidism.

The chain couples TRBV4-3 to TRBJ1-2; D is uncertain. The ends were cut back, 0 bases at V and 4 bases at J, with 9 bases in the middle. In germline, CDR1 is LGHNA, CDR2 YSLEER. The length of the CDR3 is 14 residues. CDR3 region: CASSQESDLYGYTF. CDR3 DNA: TGCGCCAGCAGCCAAGAAAGCGATCTCTATGGCTACACCTTC.

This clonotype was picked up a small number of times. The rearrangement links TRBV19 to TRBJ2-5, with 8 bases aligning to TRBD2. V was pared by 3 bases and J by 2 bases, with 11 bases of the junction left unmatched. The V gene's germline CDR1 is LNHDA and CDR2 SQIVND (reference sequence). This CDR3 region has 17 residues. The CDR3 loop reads CASSMIGQRGIQETQYF. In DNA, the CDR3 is TGTGCCAGTAGTATGATCGGTCAGCGGGGGATACAAGAGACCCAGTACTTC.

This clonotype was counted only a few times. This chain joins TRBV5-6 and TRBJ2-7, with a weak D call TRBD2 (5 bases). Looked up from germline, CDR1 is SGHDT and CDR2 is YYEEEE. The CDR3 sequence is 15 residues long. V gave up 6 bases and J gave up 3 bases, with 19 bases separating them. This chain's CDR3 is CASTFGLALSYEQYF. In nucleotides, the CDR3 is TGTGCCAGCACATTCGGATTAGCGCTGAGCTACGAGCAGTACTTC. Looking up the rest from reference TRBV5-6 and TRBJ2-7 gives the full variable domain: DAGVTQSPTHLIKTRGQQVTLRCSPKSGHDTVSWYQQALGQGPQFIFQYYEEEERQRGNFPDRFSGHQFPNYSSELNVNALLLGDSALYLCASTFGLALSYEQYFGPGTRLTVT.

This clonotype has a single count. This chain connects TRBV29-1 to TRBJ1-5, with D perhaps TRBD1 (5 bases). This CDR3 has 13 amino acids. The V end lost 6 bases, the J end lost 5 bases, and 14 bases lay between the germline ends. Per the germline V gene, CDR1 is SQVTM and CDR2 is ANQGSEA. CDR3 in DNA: TGCAGCGTCCCTGACAGCCACTATCAGCCCCAGCATTTT. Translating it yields CSVPDSHYQPQHF.

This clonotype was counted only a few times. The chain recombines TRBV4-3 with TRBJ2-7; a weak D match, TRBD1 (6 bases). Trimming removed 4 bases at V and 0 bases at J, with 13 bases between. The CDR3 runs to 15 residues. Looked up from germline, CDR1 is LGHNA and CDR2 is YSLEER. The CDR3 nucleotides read TGCGCCAGCAGCCGGTTCCGGGACACCTCCTACGAGCAGTACTTC. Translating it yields CASSRFRDTSYEQYF.

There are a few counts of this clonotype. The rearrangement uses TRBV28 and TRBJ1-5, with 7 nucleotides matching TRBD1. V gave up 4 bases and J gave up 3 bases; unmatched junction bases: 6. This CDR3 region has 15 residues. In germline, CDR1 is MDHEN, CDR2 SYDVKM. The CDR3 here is CASSYLGTVNQPQHF. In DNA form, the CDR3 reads TGTGCCAGCAGTTACCTCGGGACAGTCAATCAGCCCCAGCATTTT.

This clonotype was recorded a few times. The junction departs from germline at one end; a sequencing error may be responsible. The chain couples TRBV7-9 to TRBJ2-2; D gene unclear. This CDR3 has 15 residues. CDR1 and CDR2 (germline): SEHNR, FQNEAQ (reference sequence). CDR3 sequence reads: CASSQDGTYTGELFF. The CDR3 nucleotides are TGCGCCAGCAGCCAAGACGGAACTTACACCGGGGAGCTGTTTTTT.

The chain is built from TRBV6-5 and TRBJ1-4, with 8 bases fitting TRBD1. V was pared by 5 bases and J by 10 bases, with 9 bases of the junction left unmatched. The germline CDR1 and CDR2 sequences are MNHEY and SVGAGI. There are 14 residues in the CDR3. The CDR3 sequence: CASSLTGQGGKLFF. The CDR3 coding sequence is TGTGCCAGCAGTCTTACTGGACAGGGTGGAAAACTGTTTTTT.

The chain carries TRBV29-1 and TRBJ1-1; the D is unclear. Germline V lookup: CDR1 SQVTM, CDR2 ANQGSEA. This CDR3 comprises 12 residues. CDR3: CRHPPENTEAFF. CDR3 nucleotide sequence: TGCAGACACCCGCCGGAGAACACTGAAGCTTTCTTT.

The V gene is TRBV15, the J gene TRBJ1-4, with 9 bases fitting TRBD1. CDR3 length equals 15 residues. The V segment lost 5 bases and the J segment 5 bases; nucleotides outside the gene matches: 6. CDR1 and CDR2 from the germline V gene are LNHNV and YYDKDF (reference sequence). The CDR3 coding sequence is TGTGCCACCAGCGTAGACGGGACAGGGAATGAAAAACTGTTTTTT. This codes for CATSVDGTGNEKLFF.

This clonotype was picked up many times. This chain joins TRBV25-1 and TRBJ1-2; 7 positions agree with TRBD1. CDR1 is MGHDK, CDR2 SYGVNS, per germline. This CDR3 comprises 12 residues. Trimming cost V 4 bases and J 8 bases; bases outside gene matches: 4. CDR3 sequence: CASSGDRDGYTF. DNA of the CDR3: TGTGCCAGCAGTGGCGACAGGGACGGCTACACCTTC.

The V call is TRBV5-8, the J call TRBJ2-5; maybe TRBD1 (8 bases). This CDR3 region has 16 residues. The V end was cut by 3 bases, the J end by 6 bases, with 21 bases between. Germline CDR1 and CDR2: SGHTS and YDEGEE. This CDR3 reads CASSWGGAGGRKTQYF. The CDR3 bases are TGTGCCAGCAGCTGGGGGGGGGCAGGGGGCAGGAAGACCCAGTACTTC.

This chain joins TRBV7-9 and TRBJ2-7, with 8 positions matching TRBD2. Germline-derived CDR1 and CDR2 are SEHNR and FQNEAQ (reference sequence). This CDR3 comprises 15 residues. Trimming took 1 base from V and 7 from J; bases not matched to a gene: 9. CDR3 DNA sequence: TGTGCCAGCAGCTTAGGTGTGGTCGGGGGGGTTGAGCAGTACTTC. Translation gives CASSLGVVGGVEQYF. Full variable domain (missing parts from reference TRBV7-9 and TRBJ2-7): DTGVSQNPRHKITKRGQNVTFRCDPISEHNRLYWYRQTLGQGPEFLTYFQNEAQLEKSRLLSDRFSAERPKGSFSTLEIQRTEQGDSAMYLCASSLGVVGGVEQYFGPGTRLTVT.

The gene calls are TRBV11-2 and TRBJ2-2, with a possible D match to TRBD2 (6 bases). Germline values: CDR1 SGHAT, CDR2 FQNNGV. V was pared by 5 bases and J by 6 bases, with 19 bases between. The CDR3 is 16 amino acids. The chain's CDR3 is CASSLLGEGGAGELFF. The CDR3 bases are TGTGCCAGCAGCCTACTGGGAGAGGGCGGGGCCGGGGAGCTGTTTTTT.

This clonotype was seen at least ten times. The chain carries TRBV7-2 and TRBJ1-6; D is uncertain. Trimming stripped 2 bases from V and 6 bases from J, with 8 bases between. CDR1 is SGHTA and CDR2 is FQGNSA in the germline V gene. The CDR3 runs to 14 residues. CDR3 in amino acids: CASSLRRVNSPLHF. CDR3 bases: TGTGCCAGCAGCTTACGCAGAGTTAATTCACCCCTCCACTTT.

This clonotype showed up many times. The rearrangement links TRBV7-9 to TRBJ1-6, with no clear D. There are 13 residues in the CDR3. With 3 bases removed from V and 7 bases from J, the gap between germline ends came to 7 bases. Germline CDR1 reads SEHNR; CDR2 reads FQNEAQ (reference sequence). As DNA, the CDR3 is TGTGCCAGCAGCTTGGGCCCCAATTCACCCCTCCACTTT. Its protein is CASSLGPNSPLHF.

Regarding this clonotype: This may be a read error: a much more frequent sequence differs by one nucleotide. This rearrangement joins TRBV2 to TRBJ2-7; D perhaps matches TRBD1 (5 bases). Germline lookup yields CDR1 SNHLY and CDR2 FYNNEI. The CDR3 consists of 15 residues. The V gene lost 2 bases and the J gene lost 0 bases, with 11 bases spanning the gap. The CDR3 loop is CASSEWGASSYEQYF. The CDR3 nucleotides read TGTGCCAGCAGTGAATGGGGCGCTAGCTCCTACGAGCAGTACTTC.

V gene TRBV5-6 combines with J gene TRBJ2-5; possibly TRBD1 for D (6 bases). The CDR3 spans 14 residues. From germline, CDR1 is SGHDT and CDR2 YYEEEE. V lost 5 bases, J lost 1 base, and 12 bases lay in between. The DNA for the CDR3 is TGTGCCAGCAGGCACCAAGGGGGCCAAGAGACCCAGTACTTC. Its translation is CASRHQGGQETQYF. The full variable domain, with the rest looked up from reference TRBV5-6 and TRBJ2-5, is DAGVTQSPTHLIKTRGQQVTLRCSPKSGHDTVSWYQQALGQGPQFIFQYYEEEERQRGNFPDRFSGHQFPNYSSELNVNALLLGDSALYLCASRHQGGQETQYFGPGTRLLVL.

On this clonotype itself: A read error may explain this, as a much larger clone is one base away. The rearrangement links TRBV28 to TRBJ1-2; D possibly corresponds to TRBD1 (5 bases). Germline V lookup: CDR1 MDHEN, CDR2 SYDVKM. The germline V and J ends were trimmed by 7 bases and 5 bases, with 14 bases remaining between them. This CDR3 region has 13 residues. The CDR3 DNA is TGTGCCAGCATCCTAGGGGTTGGGTATGGCTACACCTTC. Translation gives CASILGVGYGYTF.

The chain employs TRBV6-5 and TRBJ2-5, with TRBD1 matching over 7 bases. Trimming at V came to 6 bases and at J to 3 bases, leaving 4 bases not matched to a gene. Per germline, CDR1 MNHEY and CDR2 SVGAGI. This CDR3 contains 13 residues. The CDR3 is CASSRGNKETQYF. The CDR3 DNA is TGTGCCAGCAGCAGGGGGAATAAAGAGACCCAGTACTTC.

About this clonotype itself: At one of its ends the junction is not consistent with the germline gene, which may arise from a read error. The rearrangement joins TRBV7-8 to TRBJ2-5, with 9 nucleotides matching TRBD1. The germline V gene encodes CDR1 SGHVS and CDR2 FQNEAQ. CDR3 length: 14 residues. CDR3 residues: CASSPGTGKETQCF. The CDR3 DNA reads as TGTGCTAGCAGCCCCGGGACAGGGAAAGAGACCCAGTGCTTC.

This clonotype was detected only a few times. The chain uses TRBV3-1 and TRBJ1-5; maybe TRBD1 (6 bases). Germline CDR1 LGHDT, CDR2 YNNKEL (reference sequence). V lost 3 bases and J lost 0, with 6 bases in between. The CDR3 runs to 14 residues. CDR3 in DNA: TGTGCCAGCAGCCAGGGACATAGCAATCAGCCCCAGCATTTT. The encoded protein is CASSQGHSNQPQHF.